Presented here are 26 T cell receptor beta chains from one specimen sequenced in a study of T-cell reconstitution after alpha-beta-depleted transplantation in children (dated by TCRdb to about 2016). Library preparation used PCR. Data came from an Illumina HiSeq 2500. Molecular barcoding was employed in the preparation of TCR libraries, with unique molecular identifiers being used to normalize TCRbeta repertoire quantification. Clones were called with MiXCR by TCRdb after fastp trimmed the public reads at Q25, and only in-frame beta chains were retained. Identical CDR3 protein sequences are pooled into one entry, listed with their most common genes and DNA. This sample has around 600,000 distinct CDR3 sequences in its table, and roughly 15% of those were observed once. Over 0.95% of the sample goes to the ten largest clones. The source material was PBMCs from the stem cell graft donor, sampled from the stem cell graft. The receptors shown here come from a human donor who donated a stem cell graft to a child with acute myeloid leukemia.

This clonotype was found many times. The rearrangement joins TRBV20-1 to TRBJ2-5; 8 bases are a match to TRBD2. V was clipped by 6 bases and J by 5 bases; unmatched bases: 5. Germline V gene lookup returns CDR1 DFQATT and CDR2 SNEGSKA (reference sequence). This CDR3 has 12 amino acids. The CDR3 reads CSAGLAVETQYF. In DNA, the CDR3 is TGCAGTGCCGGACTAGCCGTGGAGACCCAGTACTTC.

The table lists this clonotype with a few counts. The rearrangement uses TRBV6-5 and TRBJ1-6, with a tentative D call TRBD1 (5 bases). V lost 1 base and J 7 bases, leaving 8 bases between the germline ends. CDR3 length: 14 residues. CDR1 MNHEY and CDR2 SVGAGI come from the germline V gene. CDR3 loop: CASSYLQGNSPLHF. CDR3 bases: TGTGCCAGCAGTTACTTGCAGGGAAATTCACCCCTCCACTTT.

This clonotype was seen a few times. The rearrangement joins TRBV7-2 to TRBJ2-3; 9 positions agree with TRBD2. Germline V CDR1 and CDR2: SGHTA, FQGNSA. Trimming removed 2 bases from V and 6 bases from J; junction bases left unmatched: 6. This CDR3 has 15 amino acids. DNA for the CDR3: TGTGCCAGCAGCTTACGAGCGGGGGGATCCGATACGCAGTATTTT. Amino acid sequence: CASSLRAGGSDTQYF.

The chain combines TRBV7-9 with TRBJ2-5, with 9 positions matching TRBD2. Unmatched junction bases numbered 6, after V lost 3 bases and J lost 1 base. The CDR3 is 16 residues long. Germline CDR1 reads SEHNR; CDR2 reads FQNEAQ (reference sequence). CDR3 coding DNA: TGTGCCAGCAGCTTTGGACTAGCGCTAATCCAAGAGACCCAGTACTTC. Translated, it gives CASSFGLALIQETQYF.

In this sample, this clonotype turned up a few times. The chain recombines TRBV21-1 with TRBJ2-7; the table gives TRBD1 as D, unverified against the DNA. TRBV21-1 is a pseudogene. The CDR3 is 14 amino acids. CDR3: CASSKGRTAYEQYV. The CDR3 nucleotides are TGTGCCAGCAGCAAAGGAAGGACAGCCTACGAGCAGTACGTC.

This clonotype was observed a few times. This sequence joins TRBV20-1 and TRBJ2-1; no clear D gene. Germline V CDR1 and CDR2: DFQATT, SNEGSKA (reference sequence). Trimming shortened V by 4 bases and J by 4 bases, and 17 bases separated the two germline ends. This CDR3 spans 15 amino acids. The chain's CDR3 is CSANSAVGPYNEQFF. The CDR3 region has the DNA TGCAGTGCTAATTCGGCGGTCGGACCTTACAATGAGCAGTTCTTC.

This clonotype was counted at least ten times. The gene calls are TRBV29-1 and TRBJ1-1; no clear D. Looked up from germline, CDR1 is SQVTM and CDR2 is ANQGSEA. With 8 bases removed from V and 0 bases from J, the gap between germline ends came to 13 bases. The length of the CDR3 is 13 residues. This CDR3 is CSLHRPLNTEAFF. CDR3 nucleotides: TGCAGCTTGCACCGGCCCTTGAACACTGAAGCTTTCTTT. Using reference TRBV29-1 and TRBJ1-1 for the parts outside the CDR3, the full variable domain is SAVISQKPSRDICQRGTSLTIQCQVDSQVTMMFWYRQQPGQSLTLIATANQGSEATYESGFVIDKFPISRPNLTFSTLTVSNMSPEDSSIYLCSLHRPLNTEAFFGQGTRLTVV.

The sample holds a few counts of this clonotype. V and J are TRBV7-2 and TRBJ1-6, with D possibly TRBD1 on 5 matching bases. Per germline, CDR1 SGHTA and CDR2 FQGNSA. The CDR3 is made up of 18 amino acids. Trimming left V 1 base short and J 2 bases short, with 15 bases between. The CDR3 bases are TGTGCCAGCAGCTTAGTGCGTTCGGGGGGAACCTATAATTCACCCCTCCACTTT. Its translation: CASSLVRSGGTYNSPLHF.

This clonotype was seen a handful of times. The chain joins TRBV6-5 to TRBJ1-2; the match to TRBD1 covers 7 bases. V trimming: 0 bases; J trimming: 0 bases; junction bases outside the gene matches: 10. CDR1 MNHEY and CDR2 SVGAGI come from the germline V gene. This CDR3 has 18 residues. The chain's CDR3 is CASSYSSSGGRANYGYTF. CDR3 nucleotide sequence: TGTGCCAGCAGTTACTCGAGTTCAGGGGGTCGAGCTAACTATGGCTACACCTTC.

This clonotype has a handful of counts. CDR3 nucleotide sequence: TGCAGTGCTAGAGAAGTCAGTCGTTTCTACGAGCAGTACGTC. Its translation is CSAREVSRFYEQYV. The chain links TRBV20-1 to TRBJ2-7; no definite D call. The ends were cut back, 0 bases at V and 3 bases at J, with 12 bases in the middle. CDR1 and CDR2 from the germline V gene are DFQATT and SNEGSKA (reference sequence). The CDR3 is 14 residues long.

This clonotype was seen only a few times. This CDR3 reads CASSLGEANTEAFF. CDR3 sequence (DNA): TGTGCCAGCAGCCTCGGGGAGGCCAACACTGAAGCTTTCTTT. The chain uses TRBV7-9 and TRBJ1-1; no firm D call. Germline CDR1 and CDR2: SEHNR and FQNEAQ (reference sequence). Between the trimmed V and J ends, which lost 5 bases and 2 bases, there was a span of 12 bases. The CDR3 length is 14 residues.

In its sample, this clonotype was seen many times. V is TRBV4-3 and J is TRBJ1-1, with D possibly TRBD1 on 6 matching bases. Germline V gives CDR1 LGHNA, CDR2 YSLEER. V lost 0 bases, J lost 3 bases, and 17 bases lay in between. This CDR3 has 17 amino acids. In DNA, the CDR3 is TGCGCCAGCAGCCAAGATGGGGGGGCTTGGGGCGACACTGAAGCTTTCTTT. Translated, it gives CASSQDGGAWGDTEAFF.

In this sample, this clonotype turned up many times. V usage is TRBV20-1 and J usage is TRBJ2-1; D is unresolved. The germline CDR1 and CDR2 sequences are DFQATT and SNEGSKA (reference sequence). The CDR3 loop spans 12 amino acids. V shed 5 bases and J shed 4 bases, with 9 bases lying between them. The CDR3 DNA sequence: TGCAGTGCTCGTACTGATTACAATGAGCAGTTCTTC. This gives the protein CSARTDYNEQFF.

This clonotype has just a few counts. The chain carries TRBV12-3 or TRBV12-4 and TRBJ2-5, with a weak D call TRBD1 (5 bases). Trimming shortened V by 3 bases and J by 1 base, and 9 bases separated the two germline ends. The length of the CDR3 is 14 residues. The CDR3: CASSLHTGQETQYF. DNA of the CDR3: TGTGCCAGCAGTTTGCATACAGGCCAAGAGACCCAGTACTTC.

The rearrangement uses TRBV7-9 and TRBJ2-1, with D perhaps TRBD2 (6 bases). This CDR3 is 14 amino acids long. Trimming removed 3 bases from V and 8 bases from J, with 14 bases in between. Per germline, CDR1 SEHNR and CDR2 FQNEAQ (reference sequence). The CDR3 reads CASSLLAPGDEQFF. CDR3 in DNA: TGTGCCAGCAGCTTGCTAGCGCCTGGTGATGAGCAGTTCTTC.

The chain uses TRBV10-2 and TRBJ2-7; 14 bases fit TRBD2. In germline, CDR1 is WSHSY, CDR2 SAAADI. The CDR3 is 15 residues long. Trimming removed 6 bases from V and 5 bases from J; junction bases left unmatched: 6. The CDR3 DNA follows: TGCGCCAGCAGACCCGGGACTAGCGGGGGAGACGAGCAGTACTTC. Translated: CASRPGTSGGDEQYF.

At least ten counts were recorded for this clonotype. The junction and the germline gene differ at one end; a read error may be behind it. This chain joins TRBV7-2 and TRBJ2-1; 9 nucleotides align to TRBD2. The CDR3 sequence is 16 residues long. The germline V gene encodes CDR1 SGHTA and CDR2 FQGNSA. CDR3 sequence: CASSLAGGGDYNGQFF. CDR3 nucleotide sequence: TGTGCCAGCAGCTTAGCTGGCGGGGGGGACTACAATGGGCAGTTCTTC.

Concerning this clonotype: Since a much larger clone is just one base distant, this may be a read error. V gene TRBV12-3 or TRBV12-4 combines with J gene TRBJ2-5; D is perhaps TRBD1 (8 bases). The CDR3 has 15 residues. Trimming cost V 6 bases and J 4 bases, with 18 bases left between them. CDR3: CASSPRQGRGETQYF. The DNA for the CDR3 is TGTGCCAGCAGCCCTCGACAGGGGAGGGGAGAGACCCAGTACTTC.

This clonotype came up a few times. CDR3 nucleotides: TGTGCCAGCAGCTTAGGCGTGGGGCGGACCTACGAGCAGTACTTC. This codes for CASSLGVGRTYEQYF. The chain recombines TRBV11-1 with TRBJ2-7; possibly TRBD1 for D (5 bases). The V end lost 1 base, the J end lost 2 bases, and 12 bases lay between the germline ends. CDR1 and CDR2 from the germline V gene are SGHAT and FQDESV (reference sequence). CDR3 length: 15 amino acids.

DNA for the CDR3: TGTGCCAGCAGAACGGGGGGACCGGGGGCTACCGGGGAGCTGTTTTTT. Translation: CASRTGGPGATGELFF. This chain uses TRBV7-3 with TRBJ2-2; TRBD2 is a possible D gene (7 bases). With 6 bases removed from V and 5 bases from J, the gap between germline ends came to 19 bases. Germline CDR1 SGHTA, CDR2 FQGTGA. The CDR3 extends over 16 amino acids.

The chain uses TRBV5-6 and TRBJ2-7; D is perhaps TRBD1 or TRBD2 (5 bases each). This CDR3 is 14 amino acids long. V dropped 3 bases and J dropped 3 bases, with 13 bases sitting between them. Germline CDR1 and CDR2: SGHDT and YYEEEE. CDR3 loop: CASSSGARIYEQYF. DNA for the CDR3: TGTGCCAGCAGCTCCGGGGCGAGAATCTACGAGCAGTACTTC.

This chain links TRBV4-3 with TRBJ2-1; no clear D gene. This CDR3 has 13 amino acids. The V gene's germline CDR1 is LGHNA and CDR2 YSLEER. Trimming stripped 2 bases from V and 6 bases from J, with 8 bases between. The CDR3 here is CASSQLGGNEQFF. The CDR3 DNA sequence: TGCGCCAGCAGCCAACTAGGCGGCAATGAGCAGTTCTTC.

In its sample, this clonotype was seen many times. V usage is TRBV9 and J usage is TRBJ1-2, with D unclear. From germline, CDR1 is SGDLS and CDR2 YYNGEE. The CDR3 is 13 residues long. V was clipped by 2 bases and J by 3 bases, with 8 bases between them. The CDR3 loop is CASSVAGYYGYTF. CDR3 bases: TGTGCCAGCAGCGTCGCAGGTTACTATGGCTACACCTTC.

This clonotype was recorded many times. This CDR3 reads CSAHTQGLAKNIQYF. CDR3 nucleotides: TGCAGTGCTCACACTCAGGGGTTAGCCAAAAACATTCAGTACTTC. The V gene is TRBV20-1, the J gene TRBJ2-4; D may be TRBD1 (6 bases). CDR1 is DFQATT, CDR2 SNEGSKA, per germline (reference sequence). Deletions cut 5 bases from V and 0 bases from J, with 14 bases between. The CDR3 has 15 residues.

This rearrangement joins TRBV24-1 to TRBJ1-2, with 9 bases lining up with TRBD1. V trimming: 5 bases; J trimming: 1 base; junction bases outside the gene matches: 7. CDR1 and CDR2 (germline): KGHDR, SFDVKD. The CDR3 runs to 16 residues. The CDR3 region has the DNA TGTGCCACCAGTGGTTACGGGGACAGGGATAACTATGGCTACACCTTC. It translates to CATSGYGDRDNYGYTF.

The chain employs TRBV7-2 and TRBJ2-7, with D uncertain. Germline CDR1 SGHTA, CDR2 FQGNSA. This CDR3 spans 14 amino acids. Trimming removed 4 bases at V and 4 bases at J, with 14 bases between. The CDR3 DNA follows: TGTGCCAGCAGCTCCTCCCTGGGAAATTACGAGCAGTACGTC. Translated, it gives CASSSSLGNYEQYV.